What follows are 16 T cell receptor beta chains derived from one specimen sequenced in a study of cytomegalovirus exposure and HLA in healthy donors. The PCR used 60 Vbeta and 13 Jbeta primers. Data came from immunoSEQ multiplex PCR; TCRdb stores just in-frame clones and leaves some out. The sample has roughly 150,000 clones; approximately 80% are singletons. Sequenced material: PBMCs. These receptors originate from a male donor in good health and CMV-seronegative.

This rearrangement joins TRBV2 to TRBJ2-3, with 7 positions matching TRBD1. After removal of 10 bases from V and 2 bases from J, the junction contained 9 bases not matched to a gene. CDR1 and CDR2 from the germline V gene are SNHLY and FYNNEI. This CDR3 contains 14 residues. The CDR3 loop reads CAIPRDRNTDTQYF. The CDR3, as DNA: TGTGCCATCCCCCGGGACAGAAACACAGATACGCAGTATTTT.

The V and J genes are TRBV30 and TRBJ1-3; no firm D call. V lost 2 bases and J 0 bases, leaving 8 bases between the germline ends. The CDR3 is made up of 14 amino acids. CDR1 and CDR2 from the germline V gene are GTSNPN and SVGIG (reference sequence). As DNA, the CDR3 is TGTGCCTGGAGTTCTTCCTTCTCTGGAAACACCATATATTTT. This translates into CAWSSSFSGNTIYF. The variable domain in full, completed from reference TRBV30 and TRBJ1-3, reads SQTIHQWPATLVQPVGSPLSLECTVEGTSNPNLYWYRQAAGRGLQLLFYSVGIGQISSEVPQNLSASRPQDRQFILSSKKLLLSDSGFYLCAWSSSFSGNTIYFGEGSWLTVV.

The V call is TRBV7-8, the J call TRBJ1-4; D gene ambiguous. This CDR3 region has 14 residues. Germline V CDR1 and CDR2: SGHVS, FQNEAQ. V was pared by 3 bases and J by 4 bases, with 9 bases between. The CDR3 DNA reads TGTGCCAGCAGCTTCCGGCGGATTAATGAAAAACTGTTTTTT. Protein: CASSFRRINEKLFF.

V gene TRBV5-4 combines with J gene TRBJ2-2; D possibly corresponds to TRBD2 (5 bases). The CDR3 spans 16 residues. The germline V gene has CDR1 SGHNT and CDR2 YYREEE (reference sequence). V was shortened by 4 bases and J by 0 bases, with 13 bases between the two germline ends. CDR3 amino acids: CASSQRTAPNTGELFF. The CDR3 nucleotides read TGTGCCAGCAGCCAGCGGACGGCCCCGAACACCGGGGAGCTGTTTTTT.

V usage is TRBV14 and J usage is TRBJ1-2; the D gene is possibly TRBD1 (5 bases). The germline V and J ends were trimmed by 0 bases and 3 bases, with 14 bases remaining between them. The length of the CDR3 is 16 residues. Germline assignment: CDR1 SGHDN and CDR2 FVKESK. The CDR3 nucleotides are TGTGCCAGCAGCCAAGATCTCGGCGGGGCCGACTATGGCTACACCTTC. It encodes CASSQDLGGADYGYTF.

The chain is built from TRBV4-1 and TRBJ1-2, with TRBD1 as a possible D gene (5 bases). Trimming pared 2 bases from V and 5 bases from J, leaving 15 bases between. The CDR3 runs 15 residues. Germline loops: CDR1 MGHRA, CDR2 YSYEKL. The CDR3 nucleotides are TGCGCCAGCAGCCAACCAAGTAGACAGAGATATGGCTACACCTTC. The encoded protein is CASSQPSRQRYGYTF.

The DNA for the CDR3 is TGTGCCAGCAGCTATCAGGGGGCGGCCTACAATGAGCAGTTCTTC. As protein: CASSYQGAAYNEQFF. V usage is TRBV7-3 and J usage is TRBJ2-1, with 8 bases lining up with TRBD1. Per the germline V gene, CDR1 is SGHTA and CDR2 is FQGTGA. The CDR3 is 15 amino acids. J was trimmed by 2 bases and V by 4 bases; bases with no gene match: 4. Full variable domain (remainder filled in from reference TRBV7-3 and TRBJ2-1): GAGVSQTPSNKVTEKGKYVELRCDPISGHTALYWYRQSLGQGPEFLIYFQGTGAADDSGLPNDRFFAVRPEGSVSTLKIQRTERGDSAVYLCASSYQGAAYNEQFFGPGTRLTVL.

This sequence joins TRBV5-1 and TRBJ1-3; TRBD1 aligns across 10 bases. Germline CDR1 is SGHRS and CDR2 is YFSETQ. V was pared by 3 bases and J by 11 bases, with 2 bases of the junction left unmatched. This CDR3 is 12 amino acids long. The CDR3 is CASSWDRGAIYF. The CDR3 DNA is TGCGCCAGCAGCTGGGACAGGGGTGCCATATATTTT.

CDR3 nucleotides: TGTGCCAGCAGGCAGCTGTCTGACGCTAGCGCTGAAGCTTTCTTT. It is translated as CASRQLSDASAEAFF. The chain recombines TRBV5-6 with TRBJ1-1, with D unclear. This CDR3 is 15 amino acids long. Looked up from germline, CDR1 is SGHDT and CDR2 is YYEEEE. V lost 5 bases and J lost 6, with 20 bases in between.

This clone was picked up a small number of times. This rearrangement joins TRBV2 to TRBJ1-1, with no clear D. The germline V gene encodes CDR1 SNHLY and CDR2 FYNNEI. This CDR3 comprises 12 residues. The V end lost 4 bases, the J end lost 2 bases, and 5 bases lay between the germline ends. In nucleotides, the CDR3 is TGTGCCAGCAGTGTGTCTAACACTGAAGCTTTCTTT. It is translated as CASSVSNTEAFF.

V usage is TRBV9 and J usage is TRBJ2-1; D is unclear. The CDR3 loop spans 14 amino acids. Germline V CDR1 and CDR2: SGDLS, YYNGEE. V was trimmed by 0 bases and J by 7 bases, leaving 11 bases between them. CDR3 nucleotide sequence: TGTGCCAGCAGCGTAGGGCCTCCGTGGAATGAGCAGTTCTTC. As protein: CASSVGPPWNEQFF.

This clone was found a few times. V gene TRBV9 combines with J gene TRBJ2-2, with D possibly matching TRBD1 (6 bases). The V end lost 0 bases, the J end lost 9 bases, and 15 bases lay between the germline ends. The germline gives CDR1 SGDLS, CDR2 YYNGEE. The CDR3 covers 15 residues. CDR3 sequence reads: CASSVGRQEARELFF. The CDR3 nucleotides are TGTGCCAGCAGCGTAGGACGACAGGAGGCCCGGGAGCTGTTTTTT.

Comment on this clone: Other DNA sequences in this specimen translate into the identical CDR3. Here the CDR3 DNA reads TGTGCCAGCAGTGAAAGTGGGACAGGTAGCTCCTACGAGCAGTACTTC. It specifies CASSESGTGSSYEQYF. This rearrangement joins TRBV2 to TRBJ2-7, with 8 bases that match TRBD1. Germline lookup yields CDR1 SNHLY and CDR2 FYNNEI. The junction had 6 bases not matched to a gene; V was cut back by 2 bases and J by 0 bases. CDR3 length: 16 amino acids.

The CDR3 reads CASRDTQGAGEKLFF. DNA for the CDR3: TGTGCCAGCAGAGATACACAGGGGGCAGGGGAAAAACTGTTTTTT. The V and J genes are TRBV28 and TRBJ1-4; TRBD1 matches 9 bases. V shed 6 bases, J shed 8 bases, and the junction held 10 bases outside the gene matches. The CDR3 is 15 residues long. Germline lookup yields CDR1 MDHEN and CDR2 SYDVKM.

CDR3 sequence reads: CASSLRGASYEQYF. The CDR3 bases are TGTGCCAGCAGTTTACGGGGGGCGTCCTACGAGCAGTACTTC. V is TRBV28 and J is TRBJ2-7, with D perhaps TRBD2 (7 bases). The CDR3 has 14 residues. With 2 bases removed from V and 1 base from J, the gap between germline ends came to 9 bases. The V gene's germline CDR1 is MDHEN and CDR2 SYDVKM.

This clone was seen once. V and J are TRBV7-8 and TRBJ2-7; D might be TRBD2 (5 bases). Germline V gene sequence: CDR1 SGHVS, CDR2 FQNEAQ. V was trimmed by 5 bases and J by 7 bases, leaving 21 bases between them. The CDR3 runs to 15 residues. CDR3 in amino acids: CASSVTPGNLGEQYF. In nucleotides, the CDR3 is TGTGCCAGCAGCGTTACGCCGGGAAACCTGGGAGAGCAGTACTTC.